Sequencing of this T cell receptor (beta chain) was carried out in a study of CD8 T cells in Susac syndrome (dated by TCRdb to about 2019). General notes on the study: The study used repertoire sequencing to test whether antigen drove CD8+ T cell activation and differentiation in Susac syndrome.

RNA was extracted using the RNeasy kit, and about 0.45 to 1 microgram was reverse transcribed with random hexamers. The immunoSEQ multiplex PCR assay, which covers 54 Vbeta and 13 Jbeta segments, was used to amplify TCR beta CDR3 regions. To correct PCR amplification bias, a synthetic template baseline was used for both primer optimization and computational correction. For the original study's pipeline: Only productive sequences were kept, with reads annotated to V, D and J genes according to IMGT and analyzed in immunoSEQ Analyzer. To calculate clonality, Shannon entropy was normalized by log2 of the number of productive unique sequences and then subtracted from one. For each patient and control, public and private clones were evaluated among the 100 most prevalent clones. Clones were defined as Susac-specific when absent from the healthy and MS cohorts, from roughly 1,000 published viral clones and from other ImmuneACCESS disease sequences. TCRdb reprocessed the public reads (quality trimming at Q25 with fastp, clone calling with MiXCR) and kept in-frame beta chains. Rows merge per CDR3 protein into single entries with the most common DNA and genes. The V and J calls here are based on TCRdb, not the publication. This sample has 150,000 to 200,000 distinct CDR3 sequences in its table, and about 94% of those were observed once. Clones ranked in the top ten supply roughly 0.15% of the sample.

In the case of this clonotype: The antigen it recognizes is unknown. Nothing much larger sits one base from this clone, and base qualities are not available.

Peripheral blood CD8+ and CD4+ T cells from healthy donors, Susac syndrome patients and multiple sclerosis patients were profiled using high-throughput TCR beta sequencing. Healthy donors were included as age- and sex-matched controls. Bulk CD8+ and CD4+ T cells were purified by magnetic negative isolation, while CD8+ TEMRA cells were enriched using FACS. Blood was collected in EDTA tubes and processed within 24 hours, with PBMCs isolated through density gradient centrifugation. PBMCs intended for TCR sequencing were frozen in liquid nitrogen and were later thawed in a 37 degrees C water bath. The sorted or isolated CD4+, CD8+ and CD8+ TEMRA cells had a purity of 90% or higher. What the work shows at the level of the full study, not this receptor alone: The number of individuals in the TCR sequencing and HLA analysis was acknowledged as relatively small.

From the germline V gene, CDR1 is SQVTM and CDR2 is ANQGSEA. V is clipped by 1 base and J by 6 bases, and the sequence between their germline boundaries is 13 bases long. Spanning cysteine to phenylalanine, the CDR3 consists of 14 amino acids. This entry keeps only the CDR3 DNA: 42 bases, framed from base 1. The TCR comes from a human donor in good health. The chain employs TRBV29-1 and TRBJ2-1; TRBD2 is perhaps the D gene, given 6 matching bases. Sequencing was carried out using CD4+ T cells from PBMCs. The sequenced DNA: TGCAGCGTTGAAGTGGGACTTGGGGTCAATGAGCAGTTCTTC. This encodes CSVEVGLGVNEQFF.